This T cell receptor beta chain was recovered during a study of OX40 agonist ivuxolimab in advanced cancers. Overall study findings and caveats: Researchers report that CD8+ T cells had, on average, more expanded clones than CD4+.

Of note for this clone: Its target is not known.

Trimming at V came to 4 bases and at J to 0 bases, leaving 3 bases not matched to a gene. Germline assignment: CDR1 SGHRS and CDR2 YFSETQ. CDR3 length equals 15 residues. Using immunoSEQ multiplex PCR, the repertoire was profiled, and TCRdb retains in-frame clones only, with some absent. This table has fewer than 55,000 clones, approximately 80% appearing once. The V and J genes are TRBV5-1 and TRBJ2-1; TRBD2 matches 8 bases. The receptor was derived from an adult with an advanced solid tumor such as melanoma, head and neck, liver or kidney cancer. Sequences were derived from CD4+ or CD8+ T cells sorted from blood, sampled in a trial of the OX40 agonist ivuxolimab. CDR3 protein: CASSPTSGSYNEQFF. The CDR3 DNA is TGCGCCAGCAGCCCAACTAGCGGCTCCTACAATGAGCAGTTCTTC.